This T cell receptor beta chain was recorded in a study of radiation and T cells in renal cell carcinoma. Study in general: Nephrectomy followed 15 Gy stereotactic body radiation by 4 weeks.

This CDR3 has 14 amino acids. CDR1 and CDR2 from the germline V gene are KGHSH and LQKENI. V dropped 3 bases and J dropped 1 base, with 9 bases sitting between them. Regarding the study as a whole: Pretreatment tumor biopsies were lacking, so baseline clonotypes are unknown. From baseline, blood top tumor clonotypes peaked at 2 weeks post-radiation.

This sample's time point: blood 2 weeks post-SBRT. As to treatment: 15 Gy SBRT to primary tumor, nephrectomy 4 weeks later. The tumor was a clear cell renal cell carcinoma. This clone has only a few counts. The target antigen is unknown. This table comes from immunoSEQ multiplex PCR, and its TCRdb copy is limited to in-frame clones, with some not included. Among around 60,000 clones, around 76% were seen once, and the ten largest hold 6.5% to 8%. This clonotype originated in a man between 60 and 75 years old with renal cell carcinoma. The rearrangement joins TRBV18 to TRBJ2-5, with D possibly matching TRBD2 (5 bases). Sample: blood, taken from a patient whose treatment included radiotherapy and nephrectomy. CDR3 sequence (DNA): TGTGCCAGCTCACCGGAGGCAGGCCAAGAGACCCAGTACTTC. Amino acid sequence: CASSPEAGQETQYF.